This entry lists 3 T cell receptor beta chains sequenced from one sample in a study of blood T cell repertoires in COVID-19. The table came from immunoSEQ multiplex PCR; TCRdb's copy has only in-frame clones and leaves some out. Among roughly 100,000 clones listed, roughly 89% were seen once. Sequencing input: peripheral blood. These receptors were taken from a woman aged 80 or older with active COVID-19.

The gene calls are TRBV18 and TRBJ2-3; 9 nucleotides line up with TRBD2. Germline trimming cut 1 base from V and 3 bases from J; bases unmatched to any gene: 5. CDR1 is KGHSH and CDR2 is LQKENI in the germline V gene. The CDR3 is 16 residues long. The CDR3 DNA follows: TGTGCCAGCTCACCACGAAGGACTAGCGCTACAGATACGCAGTATTTT. Residues: CASSPRRTSATDTQYF. Full variable domain (outside the CDR3, taken from reference TRBV18 and TRBJ2-3): NAGVMQNPRHLVRRRGQEARLRCSPMKGHSHVYWYRQLPEEGLKFMVYLQKENIIDESGMPKERFSAEFPKEGPSILRIQQVVRGDSAAYFCASSPRRTSATDTQYFGPGTRLTVL.

CDR3 in DNA: TGTGCCAGCAGCGCAACTAGCGGGACCTACGAGCAGTACTTC. Translated: CASSATSGTYEQYF. The chain couples TRBV7-2 to TRBJ2-7, with TRBD2 matching 10 bases. The CDR3 sequence is 14 residues long. The trim removed 5 bases at V and 2 bases at J, leaving 3 bases unmatched. The germline CDR1 and CDR2 sequences are SGHTA and FQGNSA. The variable domain in full, with the rest retrieved from reference TRBV7-2 and TRBJ2-7, is GAGVSQSPSNKVTEKGKDVELRCDPISGHTALYWYRQSLGQGLEFLIYFQGNSAPDKSGLPSDRFSAERTGGSVSTLTIQRTQQEDSAVYLCASSATSGTYEQYFGPGTRLTVT.

The chain is built from TRBV3-1 (or the pseudogene TRBV3-2) and TRBJ2-5; TRBD1 matches at 8 bases. Germline CDR1 is LGHDT and CDR2 is YNNKEL (reference sequence). V lost 8 bases and J lost 4; bases outside the gene matches: 12. This CDR3 has 15 residues. The CDR3 region is CASGASQGAGETQYF. The CDR3 nucleotides read TGTGCCAGCGGAGCCAGCCAGGGGGCGGGAGAGACCCAGTACTTC.